Following are 26 T cell receptor beta chains from one sample sequenced in a study of Graves' ophthalmopathy and Graves' hyperthyroidism. Investigators amplified TCR beta CDR3 regions from RNA transcripts. RT-PCR in the first round used HTBI primers; a second-round multiplex PCR followed. TCRdb used MiXCR to reprocess the multiplex PCR reads, holding one entry per CDR3 protein. The table shows some 350,000 distinct CDR3 sequences, with about 17% occurring only once. The material sequenced was peripheral blood. Every receptor here comes from an adult woman with stable Graves' hyperthyroidism.

This clonotype was counted at least ten times. The rearrangement links TRBV24-1 to TRBJ2-5; TRBD1 is a possible D gene (6 bases). V was shortened by 8 bases and J by 5 bases, with 14 bases between the two germline ends. Germline CDR1 is KGHDR and CDR2 is SFDVKD. The length of the CDR3 is 13 residues. The DNA of the CDR3 is TGTGCCACCAACAGGGAGATCGGGGAGACCCAGTACTTC. Its protein product is CATNREIGETQYF.

J is TRBJ2-7 and V is TRBV6-5, with 9 positions matching TRBD1. With 4 bases clipped from V and 4 bases from J, the junction kept 11 bases outside the gene matches. Germline CDR1 and CDR2: MNHEY and SVGAGI. The CDR3 covers 16 residues. The chain's CDR3 is CASSFPAGTGLYEQYF. Here the CDR3 DNA reads TGTGCCAGCAGTTTTCCCGCCGGGACAGGGTTATACGAGCAGTACTTC.

This clonotype was seen many times. This sequence may be a read error, since a much larger clone differs from it by one base. The rearrangement joins TRBV12-3 or TRBV12-4 to TRBJ2-7, with a possible D match to TRBD2 (7 bases). The CDR3 contains 16 residues. The V gene lost 4 bases and the J gene lost 13 bases, with 29 bases spanning the gap. The CDR3 loop is CASSSSRGGENQGLYF. The CDR3 DNA sequence: TGTGCCAGCAGTTCGAGCCGGGGAGGGGAGAACCAGGGGCTATACTTC.

This clonotype appeared many times. The chain recombines TRBV20-1 with TRBJ2-6, with 7 bases fitting TRBD1. Germline CDR1 and CDR2: DFQATT and SNEGSKA (reference sequence). This CDR3 region has 16 residues. Losses at the gene ends were 5 bases for V and 0 bases for J; bases not matched to a gene: 7. The CDR3 loop reads CSALRTGPSGANVLTF. CDR3 nucleotide sequence: TGCAGTGCTCTCCGGACAGGTCCCTCTGGGGCCAACGTCCTGACTTTC.

The sample holds many counts of this clonotype. The V and J genes are TRBV12-3 or TRBV12-4 and TRBJ1-5, with D possibly TRBD1 on 6 matching bases. The CDR3 loop spans 14 amino acids. The V gene lost 6 bases and the J gene lost 6 bases, with 15 bases spanning the gap. The CDR3 loop reads CASRTTGSSQPQHF. Written as DNA, the CDR3 is TGTGCCAGCAGAACTACAGGGTCCTCTCAGCCCCAGCATTTT.

This clonotype has ten or more counts. The CDR3 sequence is CASSAPRTGSRKAFF. CDR3 sequence (DNA): TGTGCCAGCAGTGCCCCCCGGACAGGCAGCCGAAAAGCTTTCTTT. This rearrangement joins TRBV28 to TRBJ1-1; 7 bases fit TRBD1. The CDR3 consists of 15 residues. V shed 5 bases and J 9 bases; nucleotides not matched to a gene: 15. The germline gives CDR1 MDHEN, CDR2 SYDVKM.

The genes are TRBV3-1 and TRBJ1-6; D is uncertain. There are 14 residues in the CDR3. Per the germline V gene, CDR1 is LGHDT and CDR2 is YNNKEL (reference sequence). The V end lost 7 bases, the J end lost 10 bases, and 17 bases lay between the germline ends. CDR3 coding DNA: TGTGCCAGCAATCGAAGGGTCGGGCTCTCACCCCTCCACTTT. Residues: CASNRRVGLSPLHF.

This clonotype was recorded at least ten times. V is TRBV12-3 or TRBV12-4 and J is TRBJ1-1; no clear D. The CDR3 is 16 residues long. V was shortened by 6 bases and J by 1 base, with 18 bases between the two germline ends. The DNA of the CDR3 is TGTGCCAGCAGGTCCAAGGCCGGGCGGCGGAACACTGAAGCTTTCTTT. This gives the protein CASRSKAGRRNTEAFF.

This clonotype was seen only once. The chain has TRBV12-3 or TRBV12-4 and TRBJ2-7, with 9 bases aligning to TRBD1. The CDR3 covers 14 residues. Losses at the gene ends were 6 bases for V and 5 bases for J; bases not matched to a gene: 8. The CDR3 protein is CASSIGQGWNEQYF. CDR3 DNA: TGTGCCAGCAGCATAGGACAGGGGTGGAACGAGCAGTACTTC.

This clonotype was seen at least ten times. This sequence joins TRBV7-9 and TRBJ2-2, with 7 bases that match TRBD1. The germline gives CDR1 SEHNR, CDR2 FQNEAQ (reference sequence). The CDR3 covers 15 residues. The V gene end was trimmed by 3 bases and the J gene end by 4 bases; junction bases not matched to a gene: 5. The DNA for the CDR3 is TGTGCCAGCAGCTTTACAGGGGATAGCACCGGGGAGCTGTTTTTT. As protein: CASSFTGDSTGELFF.

The chain combines TRBV18 with TRBJ2-7, with D perhaps given as TRBD1 or TRBD2 (5 bases each). With 6 bases removed from V and 3 bases from J, the gap between germline ends came to 12 bases. CDR3 length: 13 residues. The germline gives CDR1 KGHSH, CDR2 LQKENI. CDR3 loop: CASSVGGDYEQYF. The DNA for the CDR3 is TGTGCCAGCTCCGTTGGGGGAGACTACGAGCAGTACTTC.

The sample holds many counts of this clonotype. The chain carries TRBV12-3 or TRBV12-4 and TRBJ2-7, with D perhaps being TRBD1 or TRBD2 (5 bases each). This CDR3 has 13 residues. Trimming removed 6 bases at V and 4 bases at J, with 13 bases between. Here the CDR3 reads CASSWAREYEQYF. DNA for the CDR3: TGTGCCAGCAGCTGGGCCAGGGAGTACGAGCAGTACTTC.

This clonotype occurred many times. The chain has TRBV5-1 and TRBJ2-7; 13 nucleotides match TRBD2. The CDR3 is 15 amino acids. Trimming removed 5 bases from V and 5 bases from J; junction bases left unmatched: 7. The V gene's germline CDR1 is SGHRS and CDR2 YFSETQ. The CDR3 coding sequence is TGCGCCAGCAGGGAAGGACTAGCGGGAGTAAACGAGCAGTACTTC. Translation: CASREGLAGVNEQYF.

The sample holds many counts of this clonotype. This sequence joins TRBV12-3 or TRBV12-4 and TRBJ1-1; tentatively, D is TRBD1 (5 bases). V shed 2 bases and J shed 5 bases, with 12 bases lying between them. CDR3 size: 14 residues. The CDR3 loop reads CASSLRGAGTEAFF. CDR3 DNA: TGTGCCAGCAGTTTACGGGGCGCAGGGACTGAAGCTTTCTTT.

This clonotype appeared many times. The rearrangement joins TRBV18 to TRBJ1-2; 7 nucleotides agree with TRBD1. V shed 2 bases and J 4 bases; nucleotides not matched to a gene: 4. CDR1 KGHSH and CDR2 LQKENI come from the germline V gene. The CDR3 extends over 14 amino acids. CDR3 sequence: CASSPEGAGYGYTF. CDR3 DNA sequence: TGTGCCAGCTCACCAGAGGGGGCAGGCTATGGCTACACCTTC.

This clonotype was detected ten times or more. This chain uses TRBV28 with TRBJ2-7; 9 bases match TRBD1. The V segment lost 5 bases and the J segment 2 bases; nucleotides outside the gene matches: 7. Germline V gives CDR1 MDHEN, CDR2 SYDVKM. CDR3 length: 15 residues. The chain's CDR3 is CASSVTGGYTYEQYF. The DNA for the CDR3 is TGTGCCAGCAGTGTAACAGGGGGCTACACCTACGAGCAGTACTTC.

Details on this clonotype: The conserved closing phenylalanine or tryptophan is absent in this CDR3, likely reflecting a read error. The CDR3 DNA is TGTGCCAGCACCCGAAAAACAGGGGAGAGGGGCACTGAAGCTTTCCGT. It yields the protein CASTRKTGERGTEAFR. The rearrangement links TRBV12-3 or TRBV12-4 to TRBJ1-1; 7 nucleotides align to TRBD1. The junction had 15 bases not matched to a gene; V was cut back by 7 bases and J by 4 bases. The CDR3 length is 16 residues.

V usage is TRBV29-1 and J usage is TRBJ2-5; D call uncertain. This CDR3 comprises 11 residues. Trimming took 3 bases from V and 3 from J, leaving 5 bases between them. Germline CDR1 and CDR2: SQVTM and ANQGSEA. The CDR3: CSVDKKETQYF. The CDR3 DNA is TGCAGCGTTGATAAGAAAGAGACCCAGTACTTC.

The chain combines TRBV28 with TRBJ2-5, with D perhaps TRBD2 (6 bases). Germline V lookup: CDR1 MDHEN, CDR2 SYDVKM. V gave up 3 bases and J gave up 7 bases, with 18 bases separating them. The CDR3 is made up of 15 amino acids. CDR3 region: CASSLSSADVWTQYF. For the CDR3, the DNA is TGTGCCAGCAGTTTGTCTAGCGCCGACGTTTGGACCCAGTACTTC. Combining the CDR3 with reference TRBV28 and TRBJ2-5 gives the whole variable domain DVKVTQSSRYLVKRTGEKVFLECVQDMDHENMFWYRQDPGLGLRLIYFSYDVKMKEKGDIPEGYSVSREKKERFSLILESASTNQTSMYLCASSLSSADVWTQYFGPGTRLLVL.

This clonotype was seen many times. The rearrangement links TRBV12-3 or TRBV12-4 to TRBJ2-7, with 8 nucleotides matching TRBD2. CDR3 length equals 14 residues. V was clipped by 7 bases and J by 4 bases; unmatched bases: 9. The DNA for the CDR3 is TGTGCCAGCACCTCCGCACTAGCGGCTTACGAGCAGTACTTC. The encoded protein is CASTSALAAYEQYF.

This clonotype was observed at least ten times. This chain links TRBV7-6 with TRBJ2-7; the D call may be TRBD1 or TRBD2 (5 bases each). V was shortened by 6 bases and J by 8 bases, with 20 bases between the two germline ends. The length of the CDR3 is 14 residues. Looked up from germline, CDR1 is SGHVS and CDR2 is FNYEAQ. CDR3 bases: TGTGCCAGCAGTCCTGGGACGGGCTCGGGCCAGCAGTACTTC. Translation gives CASSPGTGSGQQYF.

At least ten counts were recorded for this clonotype. The V call is TRBV5-4, the J call TRBJ2-5; the match to TRBD2 covers 7 bases. This CDR3 spans 15 amino acids. V gave up 0 bases and J gave up 2 bases; unmatched junction bases: 4. Per the germline V gene, CDR1 is SGHNT and CDR2 is YYREEE (reference sequence). The CDR3 reads CASSLVGGPQETQYF. The CDR3 nucleotides read TGTGCCAGCAGCTTGGTGGGAGGGCCGCAAGAGACCCAGTACTTC.

This clonotype was observed many times. The rearrangement joins TRBV6-2 or TRBV6-3 to TRBJ2-7; 8 bases are shared with TRBD1. This CDR3 is built from 18 residues. The V gene's germline CDR1 is MNHEY and CDR2 SVGEGT. With 2 bases clipped from V and 2 bases from J, the junction kept 14 bases outside the gene matches. The DNA for the CDR3 is TGTGCCAGCAGTTACACCCGGTCAGGGGGCGATTCTCCCTACGAGCAGTACTTC. Protein: CASSYTRSGGDSPYEQYF.

This clonotype occurred many times. The V call is TRBV30, the J call TRBJ2-7, with TRBD2 matching 8 bases. Trimming took 0 bases from V and 2 from J; bases not matched to a gene: 6. Germline lookup yields CDR1 GTSNPN and CDR2 SVGIG (reference sequence). The length of the CDR3 is 15 residues. CDR3 residues: CAWSVGLAVTYEQYF. The CDR3, as DNA: TGTGCCTGGAGTGTAGGACTAGCCGTAACCTACGAGCAGTACTTC.

This clonotype was counted many times. The gene calls are TRBV5-6 and TRBJ1-2, with D hard to call. CDR3 length: 11 amino acids. Germline V gene sequence: CDR1 SGHDT, CDR2 YYEEEE. V lost 4 bases, J lost 7 bases, and 8 bases lay in between. This CDR3 is CASSPGSGYTF. DNA for the CDR3: TGTGCCAGCAGCCCGGGATCTGGCTACACCTTC.

This clonotype was detected many times. The chain combines TRBV12-3 or TRBV12-4 with TRBJ1-5; no definite D call. This CDR3 contains 15 residues. Trimming cost V 8 bases and J 0 bases, with 14 bases left between them. CDR3 sequence: CASQAAPYSNQPQHF. The DNA for the CDR3 is TGTGCCAGCCAAGCAGCGCCTTATAGCAATCAGCCCCAGCATTTT.